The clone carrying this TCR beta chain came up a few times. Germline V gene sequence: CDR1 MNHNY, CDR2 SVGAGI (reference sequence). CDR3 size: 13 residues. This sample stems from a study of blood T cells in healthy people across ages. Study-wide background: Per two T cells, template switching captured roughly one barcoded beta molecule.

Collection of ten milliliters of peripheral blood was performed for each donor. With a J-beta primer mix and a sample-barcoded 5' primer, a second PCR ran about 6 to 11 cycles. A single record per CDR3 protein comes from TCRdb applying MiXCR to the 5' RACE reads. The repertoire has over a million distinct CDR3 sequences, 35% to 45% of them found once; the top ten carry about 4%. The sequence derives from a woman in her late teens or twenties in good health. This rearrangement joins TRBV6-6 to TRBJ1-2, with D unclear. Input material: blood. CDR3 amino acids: CAHGQTYNYGYTF. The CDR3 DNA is TGTGCACACGGGCAGACTTATAACTATGGCTACACCTTC.